This TCR beta chain was sequenced in a study of blood T cell repertoires in COVID-19 (dated by TCRdb to about 2020). With respect to the entire study: The collaborator samples originated in the United States, Italy and Spain and spanned the acute and convalescent phases of COVID-19. The samples were drawn from the first 160 participants of the ongoing ImmuneRACE study and from over 950 subjects provided by 6 global collaborators. Where HLA class I and class II types were available, the types were taken from metadata supplied by the sample provider, not from assay-based typing. The sample metadata nearly always contained a de-identified subject ID, COVID-19 status, age in years and sex. The material from the prospective study consisted of cDNA or gDNA derived from T cells, B-cell-depleted T cells, or PBMCs. A freely available public database, intended as a resource for researchers studying the immune response to SARS-CoV-2, is where the repertoires were released. Deeply sampled blood TCRbeta repertoires from subjects exposed to, actively infected with, or recovered from COVID-19 were included in the dataset. Paper-wide results and their limitations: Clinical and demographic metadata were provided uncurated, with the amount varying by source and participant.

Comments on this clone: Its antigen has not been determined. No quality values exist for individual bases; no much larger clone is one base distant.

The immunoSEQ Assay, a bias-controlled multiplex PCR, was used to amplify TCRbeta CDR3 regions from genomic DNA. Per the authors' processing: Nucleated cell counts per sample were estimated from amplification of reference gene primers within the assay. To quantify the absolute abundance of each unique TCRbeta CDR3 rearrangement, sequence reads were collapsed and filtered. For each sample, productive Simpson clonality was calculated by taking the square root of Simpson's diversity index across productive rearrangements. Not all clones reach the TCRdb copy of this immuneACCESS table, which keeps in-frame sequences only. Checked studies attribute under half of the gap to unresolved V genes and leave the rest unexplained. V and J calls and clone size are those listed in that table; D and trimming were worked out from the DNA. The sample yields hundreds of thousands of clones; roughly 79% were counted once. Clones ranked in the top ten supply around 7.5% of the sample.

The germline V gene (reference sequence) provides CDR1 GTSNPN and CDR2 SVGIG. The V end gives up 2 bases and the J end 1 base, leaving 11 bases in the junction not matched to a gene. Counted from cysteine to phenylalanine, this CDR3 has 17 amino acids. The DNA shown is the 51-base CDR3, in frame from base 1. One collaborating source in Seattle enrolled patients while the patients were actively infected and followed the patients over time throughout the course of disease. The collaborating institutions used their own protocols to collect whole blood in K2EDTA tubes. For TCRbeta analysis, collaborator samples were shipped as frozen whole blood, as isolated PBMCs, or as DNA extracted from either sample type.

Input material: peripheral blood. The chain is assembled from TRBV30 and TRBJ1-1; 9 junctional bases match TRBD1. The TCR comes from an elderly woman with COVID-19, enrolled during active disease. The CDR3: CAWSRRPPTGGNTEAFF. The nucleotides read TGTGCCTGGAGTCGACGACCCCCGACAGGGGGGAACACTGAAGCTTTCTTT.